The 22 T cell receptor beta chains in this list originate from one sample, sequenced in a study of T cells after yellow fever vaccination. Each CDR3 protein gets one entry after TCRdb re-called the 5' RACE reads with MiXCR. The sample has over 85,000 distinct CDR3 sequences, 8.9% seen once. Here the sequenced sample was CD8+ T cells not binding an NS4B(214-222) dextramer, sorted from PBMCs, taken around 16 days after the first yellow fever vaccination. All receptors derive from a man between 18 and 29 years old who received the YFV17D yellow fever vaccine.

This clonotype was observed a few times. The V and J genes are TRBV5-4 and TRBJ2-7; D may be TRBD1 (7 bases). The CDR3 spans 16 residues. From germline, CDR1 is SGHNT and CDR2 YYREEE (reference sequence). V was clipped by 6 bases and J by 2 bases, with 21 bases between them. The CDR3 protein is CASNPAGGGATYEQYF. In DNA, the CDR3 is TGTGCCAGCAATCCGGCCGGAGGGGGCGCAACCTACGAGCAGTACTTC.

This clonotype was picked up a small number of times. The CDR3 is CATSTADYEQYF. In nucleotides, the CDR3 is TGTGCCACTAGTACGGCGGACTACGAGCAGTACTTC. The rearrangement joins TRBV6-6 to TRBJ2-7; D call uncertain. Germline CDR1 reads MNHNY; CDR2 reads SVGAGI (reference sequence). The CDR3 runs to 12 residues. V was shortened by 10 bases and J by 3 bases, with 13 bases between the two germline ends.

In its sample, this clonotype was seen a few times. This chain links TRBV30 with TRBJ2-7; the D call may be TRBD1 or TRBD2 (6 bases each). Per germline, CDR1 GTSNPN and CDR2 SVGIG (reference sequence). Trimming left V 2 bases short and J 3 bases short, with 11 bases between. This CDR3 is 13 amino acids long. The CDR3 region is CAWSLGGSYEQYF. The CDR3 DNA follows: TGTGCCTGGAGTCTCGGGGGCAGCTACGAGCAGTACTTC.

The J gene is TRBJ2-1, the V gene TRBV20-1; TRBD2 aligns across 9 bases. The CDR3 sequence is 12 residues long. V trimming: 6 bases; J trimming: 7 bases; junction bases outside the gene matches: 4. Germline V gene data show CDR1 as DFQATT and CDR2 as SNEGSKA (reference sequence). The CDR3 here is CSASAGGNEQFF. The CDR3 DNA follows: TGCAGTGCCTCTGCGGGGGGGAATGAGCAGTTCTTC.

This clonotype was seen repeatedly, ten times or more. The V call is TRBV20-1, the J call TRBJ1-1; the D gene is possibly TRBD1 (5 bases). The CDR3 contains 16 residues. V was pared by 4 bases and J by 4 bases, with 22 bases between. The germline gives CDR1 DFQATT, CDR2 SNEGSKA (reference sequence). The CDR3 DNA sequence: TGCAGTGCTAAACCGGGACTTCCATCCGGTGGCACTGAAGCTTTCTTT. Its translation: CSAKPGLPSGGTEAFF.

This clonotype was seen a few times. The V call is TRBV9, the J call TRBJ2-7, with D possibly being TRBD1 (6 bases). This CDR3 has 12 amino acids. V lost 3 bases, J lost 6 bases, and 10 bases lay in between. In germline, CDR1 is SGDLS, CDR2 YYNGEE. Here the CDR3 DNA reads TGTGCCAGCAGCGCCCAGGGGAGCGAGCAGTACTTC. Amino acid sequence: CASSAQGSEQYF. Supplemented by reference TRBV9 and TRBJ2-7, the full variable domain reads DSGVTQTPKHLITATGQRVTLRCSPRSGDLSVYWYQQSLDQGLQFLIQYYNGEERAKGNILERFSAQQFPDLHSELNLSSLELGDSALYFCASSAQGSEQYFGPGTRLTVT.

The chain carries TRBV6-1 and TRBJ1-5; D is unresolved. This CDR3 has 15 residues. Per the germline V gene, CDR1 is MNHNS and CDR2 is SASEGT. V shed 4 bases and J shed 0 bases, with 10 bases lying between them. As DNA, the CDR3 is TGTGCCAGCAGTGGAGGTCGGTATAGCAATCAGCCCCAGCATTTT. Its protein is CASSGGRYSNQPQHF.

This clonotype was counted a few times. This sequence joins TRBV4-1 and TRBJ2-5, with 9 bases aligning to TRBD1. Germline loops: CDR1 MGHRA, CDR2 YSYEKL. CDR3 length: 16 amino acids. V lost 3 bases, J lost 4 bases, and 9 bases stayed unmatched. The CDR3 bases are TGCGCCAGCAGCCATTCCCCGGGACAGGGAGGAGAGACCCAGTACTTC. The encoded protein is CASSHSPGQGGETQYF.

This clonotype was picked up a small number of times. The CDR3 here is CASSFPGQSGMNTEAFF. In DNA, the CDR3 is TGTGCCAGCAGCTTCCCGGGACAAAGCGGAATGAACACTGAAGCTTTCTTT. The chain joins TRBV7-2 to TRBJ1-1; perhaps TRBD1 as D (6 bases). CDR3 length: 17 residues. The V gene lost 3 bases and the J gene lost 0 bases, with 17 bases spanning the gap. Germline-derived CDR1 and CDR2 are SGHTA and FQGNSA.

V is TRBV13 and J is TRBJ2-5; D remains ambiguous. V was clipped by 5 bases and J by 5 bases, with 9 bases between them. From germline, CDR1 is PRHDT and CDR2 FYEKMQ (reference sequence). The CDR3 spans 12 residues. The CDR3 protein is CASSPLGETQYF. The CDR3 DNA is TGTGCCAGCAGCCCCCTTGGCGAGACCCAGTACTTC.

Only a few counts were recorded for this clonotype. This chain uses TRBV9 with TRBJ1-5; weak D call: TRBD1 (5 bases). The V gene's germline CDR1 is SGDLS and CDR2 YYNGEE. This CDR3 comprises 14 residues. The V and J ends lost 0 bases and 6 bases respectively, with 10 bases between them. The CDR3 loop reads CASSVGGDGQPQHF. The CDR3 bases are TGTGCCAGCAGCGTAGGGGGGGACGGTCAGCCCCAGCATTTT.

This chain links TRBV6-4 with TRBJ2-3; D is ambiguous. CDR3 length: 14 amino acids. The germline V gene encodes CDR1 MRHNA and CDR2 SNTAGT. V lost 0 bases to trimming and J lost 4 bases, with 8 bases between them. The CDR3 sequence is CASSDSDPSDTQYF. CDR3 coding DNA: TGTGCCAGCAGTGACTCCGATCCCTCAGATACGCAGTATTTT.

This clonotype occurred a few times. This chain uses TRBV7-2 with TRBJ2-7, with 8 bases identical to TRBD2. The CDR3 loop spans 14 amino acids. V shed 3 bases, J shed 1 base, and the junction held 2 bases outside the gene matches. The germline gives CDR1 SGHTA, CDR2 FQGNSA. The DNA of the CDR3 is TGTGCCAGCAGCTTGCGGGGGGTTTCCTACGAGCAGTACTTC. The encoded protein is CASSLRGVSYEQYF.

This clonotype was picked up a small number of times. As DNA, the CDR3 is TGCGCCAGCAGCCAAGAAACAGGGAGGAATGAGCAGTTCTTC. Translating it yields CASSQETGRNEQFF. The chain recombines TRBV4-1 with TRBJ2-1; D may match TRBD1 or TRBD2 (6 bases each). Germline CDR1 and CDR2: MGHRA and YSYEKL. V gave up 0 bases and J gave up 7 bases, with 10 bases separating them. CDR3 length: 14 amino acids.

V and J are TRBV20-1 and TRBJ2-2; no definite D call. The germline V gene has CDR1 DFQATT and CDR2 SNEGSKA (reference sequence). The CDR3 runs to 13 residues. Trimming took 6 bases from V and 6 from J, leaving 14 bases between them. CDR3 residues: CSARMGGPGELFF. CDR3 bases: TGCAGTGCGAGGATGGGTGGGCCCGGGGAGCTGTTTTTT.

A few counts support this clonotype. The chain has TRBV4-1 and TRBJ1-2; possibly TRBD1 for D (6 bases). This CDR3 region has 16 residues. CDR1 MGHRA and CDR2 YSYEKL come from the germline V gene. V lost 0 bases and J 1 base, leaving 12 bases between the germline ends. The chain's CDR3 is CASSQDRQDLNYGYTF. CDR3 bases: TGCGCCAGCAGCCAAGATCGACAGGATCTTAACTATGGCTACACCTTC.

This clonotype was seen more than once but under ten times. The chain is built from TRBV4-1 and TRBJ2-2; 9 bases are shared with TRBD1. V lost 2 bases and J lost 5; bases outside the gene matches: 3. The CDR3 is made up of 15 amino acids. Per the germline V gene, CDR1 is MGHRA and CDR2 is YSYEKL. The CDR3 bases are TGCGCCAGCAGCCAACGGACAGGGGAAACCGGGGAGCTGTTTTTT. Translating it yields CASSQRTGETGELFF.

In nucleotides, the CDR3 is TGTGCCAGCAGCTTAATAACGAACACTGAAGCTTTCTTT. This codes for CASSLITNTEAFF. The chain has TRBV5-4 and TRBJ1-1; the D is unclear. The CDR3 consists of 13 residues. Germline lookup yields CDR1 SGHNT and CDR2 YYREEE (reference sequence). Trimming removed 2 bases at V and 1 base at J, with 6 bases between.

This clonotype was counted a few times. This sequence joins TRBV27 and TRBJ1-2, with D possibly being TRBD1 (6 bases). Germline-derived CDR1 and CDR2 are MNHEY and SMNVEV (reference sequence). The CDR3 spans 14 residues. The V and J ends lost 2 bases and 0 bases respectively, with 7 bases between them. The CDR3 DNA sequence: TGTGCCAGCAGTTTAGGGGGCTCTAACTATGGCTACACCTTC. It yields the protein CASSLGGSNYGYTF.

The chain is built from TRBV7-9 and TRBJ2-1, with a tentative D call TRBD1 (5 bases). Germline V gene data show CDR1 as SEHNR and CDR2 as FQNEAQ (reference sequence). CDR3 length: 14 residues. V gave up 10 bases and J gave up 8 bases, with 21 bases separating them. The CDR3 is CATNRRVRVHEQFF. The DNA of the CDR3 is TGTGCCACCAACCGACGGGTCAGGGTCCATGAGCAGTTCTTC. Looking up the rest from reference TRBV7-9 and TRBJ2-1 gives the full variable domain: DTGVSQNPRHKITKRGQNVTFRCDPISEHNRLYWYRQTLGQGPEFLTYFQNEAQLEKSRLLSDRFSAERPKGSFSTLEIQRTEQGDSAMYLCATNRRVRVHEQFFGPGTRLTVL.

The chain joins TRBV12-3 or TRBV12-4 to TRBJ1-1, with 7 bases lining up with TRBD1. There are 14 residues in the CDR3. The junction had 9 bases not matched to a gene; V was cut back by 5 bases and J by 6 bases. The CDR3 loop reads CASSLGQTVSEAFF. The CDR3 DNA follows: TGTGCCAGCAGTCTGGGACAGACTGTATCTGAAGCTTTCTTT.

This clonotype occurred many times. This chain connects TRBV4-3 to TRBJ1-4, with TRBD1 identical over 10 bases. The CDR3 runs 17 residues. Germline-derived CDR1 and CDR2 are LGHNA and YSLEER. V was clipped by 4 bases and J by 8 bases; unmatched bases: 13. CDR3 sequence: CASSPKTGGVFGEKLFF. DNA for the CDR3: TGCGCCAGCAGCCCCAAGACAGGGGGCGTGTTTGGGGAAAAACTGTTTTTT.